The sample holds one count of the clone carrying this T cell receptor beta chain. Its antigen remains unidentified. The same CDR3 also results from other DNA sequences found in this sample. This sample is part of a study of shared clonotypes between healthy human individuals. General study results and limits: Relative to clonotypes present in all four donors, those not shared had lower generation probabilities. The authors sampled blood alone, and tissue repertoires likely differ.

The CDR3 is made up of 15 amino acids. The V segment lost 0 bases and the J segment 4 bases; nucleotides outside the gene matches: 5. Germline V gives CDR1 SGDLS, CDR2 YYNGEE. The study enrolled healthy HIV-negative adults without recent acute infections or vaccinations as donors. Execution of the assay was at deep level. Data came from immunoSEQ multiplex PCR; TCRdb stores just in-frame clones and leaves some out. This table holds roughly 2,500,000 clones, over 85% found once. The sequence was obtained from a man between 18 and 35 years old in good health. Some clones in this sample may be carry-over from other donors' samples. The genes are TRBV9 and TRBJ2-7; 9 bases map to TRBD1. The sequencing sample was made of naive CD4+ T cells from PBMCs. Subset specified: CD45RA+ positively selected. The CDR3 DNA follows: TGTGCCAGCAGCGTAGCCACAGGGGGCTTTTACGAGCAGTACTTC. Amino acids: CASSVATGGFYEQYF.